This T cell receptor (beta chain) came from a study of Ad26.COV2.S vaccination and SARS-CoV-2 variants. Study-wide results and caveats: Considerable breadth of spike-specific CD8+ and CD4+ T cell responses has reportedly been documented following vaccination.

Data came from immunoSEQ multiplex PCR; TCRdb stores just in-frame clones and leaves some out. The table has some 320,000 clones, roughly 86% seen once. Trimming cost V 7 bases and J 9 bases; bases outside gene matches: 10. This CDR3 is 14 amino acids long. Germline CDR1 and CDR2: MNHEY and SMNVEV (reference sequence). A word on this clone: The antigen is not known.

The treatment here: roughly 20 received Ad26.COV2.S at low or high dose, single or two shots; about 5 received placebo; per-sample allocation not given. Collection of the samples took place on day 63 after the first injection of vaccine or placebo. Wuhan-strain SARS-CoV-2 spike was expressed by the Ad26 vector that made up the vaccine. This TCR was recovered from a person between 18 and 60 years old who received the Ad26.COV2.S COVID-19 vaccine or a placebo. Source: peripheral blood, taken in a trial of Ad26.COV2.S vaccine versus placebo. The rearrangement uses TRBV27 and TRBJ2-1; TRBD1 matches at 9 bases. The CDR3 coding sequence is TGTGCCAGCAAATCGGGACAGGGACGAGGTGAGCAGTTCTTC. Translation: CASKSGQGRGEQFF.